This T cell receptor (beta chain) derives from a study of regulatory T cells in long-lasting Graves disease. This clonotype was recorded many times. Time point reported: newly diagnosed GD, antithyroid drugs for less than 3 months. PBMC-derived RNA was used for the TCR library. There are 13 residues in the CDR3. Germline-derived CDR1 and CDR2 are SNHLY and FYNNEI. The V end was cut by 8 bases, the J end by 3 bases, with 13 bases between. To make TCR beta libraries, researchers used iRepertoire HTBI primers and Arm-PCR of CDR3 regions. TCRdb reprocessed the multiplex PCR reads via MiXCR and lists one record per CDR3 protein. This sample yields about 610,000 distinct CDR3 sequences, of which roughly 16% are seen a single time; approximately 12% belongs to the top ten. The same sample was also used in a study of T cells in Graves' hyperthyroidism and ophthalmopathy.

This material consisted of peripheral blood mononuclear cells (PBMCs), taken at new diagnosis, from a patient treated with antithyroid drugs. The clonotype comes from a man aged 18 to 30 with Graves disease. The rearrangement links TRBV2 to TRBJ2-5; D not resolved. The CDR3 coding sequence is TGTGCCAGCGTTCGGCTAGTCAAAGAGACCCAGTACTTC. Its translation: CASVRLVKETQYF.